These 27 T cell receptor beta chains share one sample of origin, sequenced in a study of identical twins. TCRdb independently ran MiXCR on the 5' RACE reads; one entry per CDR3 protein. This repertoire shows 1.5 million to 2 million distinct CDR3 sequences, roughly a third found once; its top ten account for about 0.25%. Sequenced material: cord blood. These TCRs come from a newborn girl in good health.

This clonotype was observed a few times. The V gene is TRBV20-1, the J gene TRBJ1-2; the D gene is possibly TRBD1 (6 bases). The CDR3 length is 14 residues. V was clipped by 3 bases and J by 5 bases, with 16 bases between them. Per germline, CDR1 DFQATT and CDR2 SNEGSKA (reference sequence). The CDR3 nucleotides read TGCAGTGCTAGGGGGGCCAGGGAACTGTATGGCTACACCTTC. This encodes CSARGARELYGYTF.

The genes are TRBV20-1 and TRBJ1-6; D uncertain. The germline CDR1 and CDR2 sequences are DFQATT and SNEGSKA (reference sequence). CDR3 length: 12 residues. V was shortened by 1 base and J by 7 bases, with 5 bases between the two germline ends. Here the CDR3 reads CSARVANSPLHF. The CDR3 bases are TGCAGTGCTAGAGTTGCAAATTCACCCCTCCACTTT.

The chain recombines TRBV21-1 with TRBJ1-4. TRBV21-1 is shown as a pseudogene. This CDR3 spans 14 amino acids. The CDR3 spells CASSNGGTGGKLFF. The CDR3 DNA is TGTGCCAGCAGCAACGGGGGCACGGGAGGAAAACTGTTTTTT.

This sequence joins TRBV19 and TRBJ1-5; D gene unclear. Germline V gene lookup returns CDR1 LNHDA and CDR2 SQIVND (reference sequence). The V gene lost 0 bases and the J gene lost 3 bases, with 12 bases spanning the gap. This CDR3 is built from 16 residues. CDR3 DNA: TGTGCCAGTAGTATAGATACGGGCTTCTTCAATCAGCCCCAGCATTTT. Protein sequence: CASSIDTGFFNQPQHF.

The CDR3 reads CSARDYPRRTGGSVNTEAFF. CDR3 coding DNA: TGCAGTGCTAGAGATTATCCCCGCCGGACAGGGGGTTCAGTGAACACTGAAGCTTTCTTT. The rearrangement joins TRBV20-1 to TRBJ1-1, with TRBD1 matching over 10 bases. V gave up 0 bases and J gave up 0 bases; unmatched junction bases: 16. The germline V gene encodes CDR1 DFQATT and CDR2 SNEGSKA (reference sequence). This CDR3 is 20 amino acids long.

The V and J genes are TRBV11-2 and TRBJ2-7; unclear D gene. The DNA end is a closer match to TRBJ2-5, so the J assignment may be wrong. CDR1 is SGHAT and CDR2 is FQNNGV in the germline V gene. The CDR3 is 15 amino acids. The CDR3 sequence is CASSLFVRQQETQYF. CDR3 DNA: TGTGCCAGCAGCTTATTTGTGAGGCAACAAGAGACCCAGTACTTC.

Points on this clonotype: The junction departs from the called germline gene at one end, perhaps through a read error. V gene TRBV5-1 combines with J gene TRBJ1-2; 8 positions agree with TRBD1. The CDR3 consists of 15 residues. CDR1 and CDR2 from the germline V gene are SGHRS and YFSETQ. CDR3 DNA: TGCGCCAGCAGCCAGGGACAGGCGGGCCACTATGGCTGCACCTTC. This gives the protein CASSQGQAGHYGCTF.

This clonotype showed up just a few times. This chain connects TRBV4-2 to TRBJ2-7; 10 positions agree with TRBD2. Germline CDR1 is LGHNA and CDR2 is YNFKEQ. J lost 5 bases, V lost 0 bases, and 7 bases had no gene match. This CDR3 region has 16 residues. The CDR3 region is CASSQEGASGSNEQYF. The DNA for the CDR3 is TGTGCCAGCAGCCAAGAGGGGGCTAGCGGGAGCAACGAGCAGTACTTC.

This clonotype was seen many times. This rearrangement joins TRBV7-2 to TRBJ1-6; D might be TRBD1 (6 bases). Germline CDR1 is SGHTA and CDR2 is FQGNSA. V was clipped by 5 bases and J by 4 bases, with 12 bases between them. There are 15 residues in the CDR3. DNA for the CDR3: TGTGCCAGCAGCCCTTCCGGGACATATAATTCACCCCTCCACTTT. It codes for CASSPSGTYNSPLHF.

Written as DNA, the CDR3 is TGTGCCACCAGTGATTTAGCGGGAGTCTACAATGAGCAGTTCTTC. It yields the protein CATSDLAGVYNEQFF. V and J are TRBV24-1 and TRBJ2-1; 8 bases are shared with TRBD2. The CDR3 runs 15 residues. In germline, CDR1 is KGHDR, CDR2 SFDVKD. V dropped 1 base and J dropped 3; count of bases not matched to a gene: 1.

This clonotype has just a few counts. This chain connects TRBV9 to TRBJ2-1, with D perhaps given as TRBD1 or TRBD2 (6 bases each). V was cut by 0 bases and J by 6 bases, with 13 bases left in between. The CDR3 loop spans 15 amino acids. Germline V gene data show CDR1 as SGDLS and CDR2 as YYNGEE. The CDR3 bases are TGTGCCAGCAGCGTAGTCGGGGGCGGAATCAATGAGCAGTTCTTC. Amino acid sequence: CASSVVGGGINEQFF.

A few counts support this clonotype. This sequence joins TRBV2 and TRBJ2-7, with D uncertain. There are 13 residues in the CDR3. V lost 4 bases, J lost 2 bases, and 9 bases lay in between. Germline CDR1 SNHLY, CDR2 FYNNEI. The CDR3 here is CASSAPDAYEQYF. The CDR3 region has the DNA TGTGCCAGCAGTGCACCCGATGCCTACGAGCAGTACTTC.

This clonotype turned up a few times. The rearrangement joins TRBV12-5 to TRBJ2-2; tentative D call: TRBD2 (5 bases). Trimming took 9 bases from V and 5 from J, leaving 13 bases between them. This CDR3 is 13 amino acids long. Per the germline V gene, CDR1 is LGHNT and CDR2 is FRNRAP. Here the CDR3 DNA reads TGTGCTAGCCAAACCCGGGGAACCGGGGAGCTGTTTTTT. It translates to CASQTRGTGELFF.

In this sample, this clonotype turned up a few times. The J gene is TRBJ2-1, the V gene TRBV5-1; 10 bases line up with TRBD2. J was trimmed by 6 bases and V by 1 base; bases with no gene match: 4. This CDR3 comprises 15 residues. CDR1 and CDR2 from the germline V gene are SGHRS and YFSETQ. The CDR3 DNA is TGCGCCAGCAGCTTGAGTCTAGCGGGAGTCAATGAGCAGTTCTTC. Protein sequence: CASSLSLAGVNEQFF.

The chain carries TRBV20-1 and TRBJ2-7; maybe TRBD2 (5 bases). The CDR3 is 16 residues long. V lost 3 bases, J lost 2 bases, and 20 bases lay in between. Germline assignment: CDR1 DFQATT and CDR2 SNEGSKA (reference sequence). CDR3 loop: CSASRPDYANPYEQYF. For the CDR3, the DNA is TGCAGTGCTAGTCGACCTGACTACGCAAACCCCTACGAGCAGTACTTC.

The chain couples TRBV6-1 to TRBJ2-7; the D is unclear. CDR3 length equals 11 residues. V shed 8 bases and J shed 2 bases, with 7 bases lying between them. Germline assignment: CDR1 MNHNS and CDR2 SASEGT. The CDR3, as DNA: TGTGCCAGCGGCGACACCTACGAGCAGTACTTC. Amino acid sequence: CASGDTYEQYF.

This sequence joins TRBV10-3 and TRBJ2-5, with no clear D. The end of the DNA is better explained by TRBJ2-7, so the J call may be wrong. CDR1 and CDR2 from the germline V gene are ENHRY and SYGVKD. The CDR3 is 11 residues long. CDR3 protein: CAISEGSEQYF. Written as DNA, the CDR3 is TGTGCCATCAGTGAAGGATCCGAGCAGTACTTC.

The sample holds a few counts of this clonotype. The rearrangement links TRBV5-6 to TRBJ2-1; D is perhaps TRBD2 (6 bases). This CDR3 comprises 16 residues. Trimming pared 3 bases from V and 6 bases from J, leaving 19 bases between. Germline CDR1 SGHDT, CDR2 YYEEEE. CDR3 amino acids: CASSSRLRRVGNEQFF. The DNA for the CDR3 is TGTGCCAGCAGCTCCCGACTCCGGAGGGTAGGCAATGAGCAGTTCTTC.

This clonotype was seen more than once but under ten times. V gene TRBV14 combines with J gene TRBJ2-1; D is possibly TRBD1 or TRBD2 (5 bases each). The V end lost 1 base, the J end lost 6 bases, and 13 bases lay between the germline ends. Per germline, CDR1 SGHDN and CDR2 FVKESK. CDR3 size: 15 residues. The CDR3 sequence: CASSQGQGGFNEQFF. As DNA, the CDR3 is TGTGCCAGCAGCCAAGGCCAGGGCGGGTTCAATGAGCAGTTCTTC.

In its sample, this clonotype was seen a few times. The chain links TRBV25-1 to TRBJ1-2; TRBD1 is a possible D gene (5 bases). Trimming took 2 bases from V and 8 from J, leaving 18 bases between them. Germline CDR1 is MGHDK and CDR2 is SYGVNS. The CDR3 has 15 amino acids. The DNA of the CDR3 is TGTGCCAGCAGTGAAAGCCTTGGGGGGTTGGACGGCTACACCTTC. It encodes CASSESLGGLDGYTF.

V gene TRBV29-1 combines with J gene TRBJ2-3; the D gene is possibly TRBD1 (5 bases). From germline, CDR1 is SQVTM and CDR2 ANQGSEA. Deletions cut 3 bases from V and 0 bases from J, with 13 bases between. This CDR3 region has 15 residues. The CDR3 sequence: CSVDPATDSTDTQYF. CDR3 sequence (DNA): TGCAGCGTTGATCCGGCGACAGATAGCACAGATACGCAGTATTTT.

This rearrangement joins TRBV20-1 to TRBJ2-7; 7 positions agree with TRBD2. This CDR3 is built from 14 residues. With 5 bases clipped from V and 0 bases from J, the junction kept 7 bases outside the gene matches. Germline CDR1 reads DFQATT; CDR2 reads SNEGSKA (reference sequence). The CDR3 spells CSAQRGGSSYEQYF. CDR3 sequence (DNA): TGCAGTGCTCAACGGGGCGGGAGCTCCTACGAGCAGTACTTC.

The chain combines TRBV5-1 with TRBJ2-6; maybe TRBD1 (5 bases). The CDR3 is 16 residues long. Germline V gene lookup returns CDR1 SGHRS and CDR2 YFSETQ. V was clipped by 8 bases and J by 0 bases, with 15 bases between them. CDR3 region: CASRWGSPSGANVLTF. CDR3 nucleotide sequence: TGCGCCAGTCGCTGGGGCAGCCCCTCTGGGGCCAACGTCCTGACTTTC.

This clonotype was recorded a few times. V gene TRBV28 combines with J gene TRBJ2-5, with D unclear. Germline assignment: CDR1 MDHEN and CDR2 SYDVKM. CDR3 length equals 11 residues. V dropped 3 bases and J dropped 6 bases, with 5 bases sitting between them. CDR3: CASSFRQTQYF. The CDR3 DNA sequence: TGTGCCAGCAGTTTTAGACAGACCCAGTACTTC.

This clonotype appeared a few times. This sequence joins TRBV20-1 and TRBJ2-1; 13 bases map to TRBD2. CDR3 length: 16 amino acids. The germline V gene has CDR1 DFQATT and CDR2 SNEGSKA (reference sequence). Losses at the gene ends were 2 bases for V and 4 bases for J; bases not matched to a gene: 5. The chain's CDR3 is CSARTRLAGGYNEQFF. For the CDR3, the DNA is TGCAGTGCTAGAACGAGACTAGCGGGAGGATACAATGAGCAGTTCTTC.

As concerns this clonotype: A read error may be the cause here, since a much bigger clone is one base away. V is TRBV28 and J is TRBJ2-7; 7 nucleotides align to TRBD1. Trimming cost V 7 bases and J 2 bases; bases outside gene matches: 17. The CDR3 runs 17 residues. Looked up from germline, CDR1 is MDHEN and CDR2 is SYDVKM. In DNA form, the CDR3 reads TGTGCCAGCAATTTCCCCTTCGACAGGGTTATCGCCTACGAGCAGTACTTC. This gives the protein CASNFPFDRVIAYEQYF.

CDR3 in amino acids: CASSKQQPGELFF. CDR3 sequence (DNA): TGTGCCAGCAGTAAACAGCAACCGGGGGAGCTGTTTTTT. The chain links TRBV6-1 to TRBJ2-2; D is uncertain. Germline V gene sequence: CDR1 MNHNS, CDR2 SASEGT. CDR3 length: 13 amino acids. Trimming took off 5 bases at V and 8 bases at J, with 12 bases between the two ends.